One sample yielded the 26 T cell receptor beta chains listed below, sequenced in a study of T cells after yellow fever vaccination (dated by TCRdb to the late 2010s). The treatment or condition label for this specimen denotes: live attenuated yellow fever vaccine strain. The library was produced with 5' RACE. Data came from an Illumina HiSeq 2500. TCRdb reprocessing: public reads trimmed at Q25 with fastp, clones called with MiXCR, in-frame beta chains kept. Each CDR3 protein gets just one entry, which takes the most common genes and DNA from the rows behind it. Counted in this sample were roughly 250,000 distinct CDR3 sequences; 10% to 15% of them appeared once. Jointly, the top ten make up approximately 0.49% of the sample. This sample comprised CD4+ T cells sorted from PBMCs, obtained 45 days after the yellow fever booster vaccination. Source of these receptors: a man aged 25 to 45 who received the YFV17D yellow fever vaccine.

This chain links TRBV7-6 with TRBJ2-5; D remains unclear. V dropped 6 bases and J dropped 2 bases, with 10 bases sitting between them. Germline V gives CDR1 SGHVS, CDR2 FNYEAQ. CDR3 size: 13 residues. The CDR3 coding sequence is TGTGCCAGCAGTTTAATCTCTCAAGAGACCCAGTACTTC. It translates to CASSLISQETQYF.

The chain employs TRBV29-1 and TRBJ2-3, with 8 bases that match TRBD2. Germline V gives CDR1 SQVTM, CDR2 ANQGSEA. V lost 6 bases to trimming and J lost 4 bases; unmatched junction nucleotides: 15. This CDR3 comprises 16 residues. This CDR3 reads CSVGSLHSGTPDTQYF. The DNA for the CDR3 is TGCAGCGTCGGAAGCCTTCATAGCGGGACCCCAGATACGCAGTATTTT.

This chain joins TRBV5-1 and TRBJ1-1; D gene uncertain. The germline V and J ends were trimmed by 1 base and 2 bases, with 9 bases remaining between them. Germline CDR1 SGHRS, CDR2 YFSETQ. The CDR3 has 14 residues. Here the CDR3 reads CASSLIQANTEAFF. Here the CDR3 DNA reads TGCGCCAGCAGCTTGATCCAGGCAAACACTGAAGCTTTCTTT.

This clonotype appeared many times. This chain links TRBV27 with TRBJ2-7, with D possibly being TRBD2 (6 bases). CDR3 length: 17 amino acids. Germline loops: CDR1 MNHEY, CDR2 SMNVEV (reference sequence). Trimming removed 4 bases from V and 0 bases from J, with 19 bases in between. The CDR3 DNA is TGTGCCAGCAGTTCCTCCCGAGGGCGGGACGCCTCCTACGAGCAGTACTTC. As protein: CASSSSRGRDASYEQYF.

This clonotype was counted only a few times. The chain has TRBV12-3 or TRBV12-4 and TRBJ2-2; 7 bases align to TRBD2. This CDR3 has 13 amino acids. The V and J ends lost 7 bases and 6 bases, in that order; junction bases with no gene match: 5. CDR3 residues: CASNYRGAGELFF. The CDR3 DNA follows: TGTGCCAGCAACTACCGGGGGGCCGGGGAGCTGTTTTTT.

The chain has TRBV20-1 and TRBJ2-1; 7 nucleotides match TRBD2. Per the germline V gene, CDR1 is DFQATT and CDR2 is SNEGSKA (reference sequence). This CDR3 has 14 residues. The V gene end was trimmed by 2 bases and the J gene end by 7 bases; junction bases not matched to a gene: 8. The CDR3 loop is CSARTGGRGNEQFF. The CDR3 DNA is TGCAGTGCTAGAACGGGAGGTCGCGGGAATGAGCAGTTCTTC.

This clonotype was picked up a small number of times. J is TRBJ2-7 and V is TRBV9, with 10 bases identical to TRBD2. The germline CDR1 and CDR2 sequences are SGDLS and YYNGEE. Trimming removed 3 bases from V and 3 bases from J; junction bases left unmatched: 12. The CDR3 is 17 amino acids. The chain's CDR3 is CASSEGPSGRGDYEQYF. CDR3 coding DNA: TGTGCCAGCAGCGAGGGGCCTAGCGGGAGAGGGGACTACGAGCAGTACTTC.

The CDR3 DNA reads TGTGCCAGCAGCCCGAGCGGGACAGGGGTCCACGAGCAGTACTTC. It specifies CASSPSGTGVHEQYF. This chain joins TRBV7-9 and TRBJ2-7, with 10 bases fitting TRBD1. The germline V gene encodes CDR1 SEHNR and CDR2 FQNEAQ (reference sequence). The CDR3 runs 15 residues. V gave up 5 bases and J gave up 5 bases; unmatched junction bases: 9.

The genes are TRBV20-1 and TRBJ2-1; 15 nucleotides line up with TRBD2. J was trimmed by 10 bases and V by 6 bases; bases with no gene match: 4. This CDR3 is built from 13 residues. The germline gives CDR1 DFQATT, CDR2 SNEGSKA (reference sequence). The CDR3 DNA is TGCAGTGCCACGGGACTAGCGGGAGGAGAGCAGTTCTTC. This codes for CSATGLAGGEQFF.

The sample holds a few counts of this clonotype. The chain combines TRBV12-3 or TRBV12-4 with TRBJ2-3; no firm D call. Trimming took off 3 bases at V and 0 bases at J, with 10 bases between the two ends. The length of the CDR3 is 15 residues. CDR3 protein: CASSFSTTSTDTQYF. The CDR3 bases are TGTGCCAGCAGTTTTTCGACAACCAGCACAGATACGCAGTATTTT.

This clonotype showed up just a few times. CDR3 sequence reads: CASSSGLAGGSTDTQYF. The CDR3 bases are TGCGCCAGCAGCTCGGGACTAGCGGGAGGAAGTACAGATACGCAGTATTTT. This chain links TRBV5-1 with TRBJ2-3, with TRBD2 matching 15 bases. The V gene's germline CDR1 is SGHRS and CDR2 YFSETQ. V was clipped by 3 bases and J by 3 bases; unmatched bases: 5. The CDR3 has 17 residues.

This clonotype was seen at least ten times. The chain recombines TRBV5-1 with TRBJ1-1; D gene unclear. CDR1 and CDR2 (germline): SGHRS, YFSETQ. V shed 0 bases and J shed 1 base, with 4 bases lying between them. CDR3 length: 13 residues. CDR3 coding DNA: TGCGCCAGCAGCTTGGGGGCGAACACTGAAGCTTTCTTT. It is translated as CASSLGANTEAFF.

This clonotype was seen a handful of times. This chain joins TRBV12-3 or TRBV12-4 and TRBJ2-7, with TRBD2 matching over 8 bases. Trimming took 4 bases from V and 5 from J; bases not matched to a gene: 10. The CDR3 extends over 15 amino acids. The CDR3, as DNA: TGTGCCAGCAGTTCGCAGCGGGAGACGTGGGACGAGCAGTACTTC. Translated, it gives CASSSQRETWDEQYF.

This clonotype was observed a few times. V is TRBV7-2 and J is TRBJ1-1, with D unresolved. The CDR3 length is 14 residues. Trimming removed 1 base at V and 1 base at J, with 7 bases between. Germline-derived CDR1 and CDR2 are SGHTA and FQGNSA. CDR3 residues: CASSLVGANTEAFF. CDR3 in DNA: TGTGCCAGCAGCTTAGTGGGAGCGAACACTGAAGCTTTCTTT. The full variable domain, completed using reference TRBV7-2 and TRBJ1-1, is GAGVSQSPSNKVTEKGKDVELRCDPISGHTALYWYRQSLGQGLEFLIYFQGNSAPDKSGLPSDRFSAERTGGSVSTLTIQRTQQEDSAVYLCASSLVGANTEAFFGQGTRLTVV.

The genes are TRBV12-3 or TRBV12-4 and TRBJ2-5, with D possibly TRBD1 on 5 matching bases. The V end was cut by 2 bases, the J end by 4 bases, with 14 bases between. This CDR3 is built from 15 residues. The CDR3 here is CASSLRSAGLETQYF. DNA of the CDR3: TGTGCCAGCAGTTTAAGGTCCGCAGGGTTAGAGACCCAGTACTTC.

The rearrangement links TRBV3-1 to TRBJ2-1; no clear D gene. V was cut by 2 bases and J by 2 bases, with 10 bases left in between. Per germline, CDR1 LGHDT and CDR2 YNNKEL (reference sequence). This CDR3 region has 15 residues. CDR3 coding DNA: TGTGCCAGCAGCCAATTAGGCTCCGCCTACAATGAGCAGTTCTTC. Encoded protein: CASSQLGSAYNEQFF.

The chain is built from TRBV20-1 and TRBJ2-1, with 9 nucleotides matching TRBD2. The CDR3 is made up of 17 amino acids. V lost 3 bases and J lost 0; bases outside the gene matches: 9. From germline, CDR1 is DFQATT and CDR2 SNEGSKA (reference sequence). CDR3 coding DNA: TGCAGTGCTAGCGGGCTAGCGGGAAGGAGCTCCTACAATGAGCAGTTCTTC. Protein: CSASGLAGRSSYNEQFF.

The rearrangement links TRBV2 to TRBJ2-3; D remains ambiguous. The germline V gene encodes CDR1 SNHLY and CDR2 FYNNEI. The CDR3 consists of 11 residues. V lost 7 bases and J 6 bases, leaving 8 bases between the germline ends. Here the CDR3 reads CASTASDTQYF. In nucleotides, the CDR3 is TGTGCCAGCACCGCCAGTGATACGCAGTATTTT.

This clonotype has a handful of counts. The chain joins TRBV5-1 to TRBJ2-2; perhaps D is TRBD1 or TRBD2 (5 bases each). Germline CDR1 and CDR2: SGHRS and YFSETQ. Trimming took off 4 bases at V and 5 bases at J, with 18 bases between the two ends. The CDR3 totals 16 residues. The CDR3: CASSRGVAGRTGELFF. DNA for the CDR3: TGCGCCAGCAGCAGGGGAGTAGCAGGACGGACCGGGGAGCTGTTTTTT.

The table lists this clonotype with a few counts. CDR3: CASSFDLRGRPTGELFF. CDR3 nucleotides: TGTGCCAGCAGCTTCGACCTCAGGGGCCGACCCACCGGGGAGCTGTTTTTT. The gene calls are TRBV5-6 and TRBJ2-2, with D possibly matching TRBD1 (6 bases). The V end was cut by 2 bases, the J end by 4 bases, with 18 bases between. The germline V gene encodes CDR1 SGHDT and CDR2 YYEEEE. The CDR3 is 17 amino acids.

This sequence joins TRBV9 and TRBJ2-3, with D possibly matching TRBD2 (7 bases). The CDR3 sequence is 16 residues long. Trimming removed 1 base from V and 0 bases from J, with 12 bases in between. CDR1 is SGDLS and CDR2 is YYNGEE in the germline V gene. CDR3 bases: TGTGCCAGCAGCGTATCGGGGGGCCGAAGCACAGATACGCAGTATTTT. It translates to CASSVSGGRSTDTQYF.

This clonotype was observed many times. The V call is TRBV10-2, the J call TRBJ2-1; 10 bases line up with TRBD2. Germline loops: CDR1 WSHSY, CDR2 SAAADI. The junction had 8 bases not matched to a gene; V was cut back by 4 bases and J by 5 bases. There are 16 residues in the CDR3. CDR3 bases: TGCGCCAGCAGTGTATCCGTAGCGGGAGGACACAATGAGCAGTTCTTC. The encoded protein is CASSVSVAGGHNEQFF.

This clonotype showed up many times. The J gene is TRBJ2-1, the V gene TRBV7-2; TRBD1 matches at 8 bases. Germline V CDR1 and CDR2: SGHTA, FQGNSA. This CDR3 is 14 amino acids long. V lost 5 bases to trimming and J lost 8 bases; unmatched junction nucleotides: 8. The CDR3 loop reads CASSRSTGADEQFF. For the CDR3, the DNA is TGTGCCAGCAGCCGATCGACAGGGGCGGATGAGCAGTTCTTC.

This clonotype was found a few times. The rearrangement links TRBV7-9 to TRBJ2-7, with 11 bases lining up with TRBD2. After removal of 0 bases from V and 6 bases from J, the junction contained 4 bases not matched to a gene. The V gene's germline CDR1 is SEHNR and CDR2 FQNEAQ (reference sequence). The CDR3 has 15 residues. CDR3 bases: TGTGCCAGCAGCTTAGCACTAGCGGGAGTTATCGAGCAGTACTTC. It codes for CASSLALAGVIEQYF.

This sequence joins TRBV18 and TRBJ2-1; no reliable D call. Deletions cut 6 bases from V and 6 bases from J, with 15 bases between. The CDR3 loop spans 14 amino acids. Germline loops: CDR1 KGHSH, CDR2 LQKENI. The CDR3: CASSSIVGLNEQFF. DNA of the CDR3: TGTGCCAGCTCCAGTATCGTAGGGCTCAATGAGCAGTTCTTC.

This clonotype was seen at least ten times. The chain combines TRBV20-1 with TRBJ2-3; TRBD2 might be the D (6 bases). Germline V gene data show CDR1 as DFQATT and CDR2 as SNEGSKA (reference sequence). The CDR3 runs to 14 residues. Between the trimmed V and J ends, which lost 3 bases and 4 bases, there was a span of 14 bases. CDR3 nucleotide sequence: TGCAGTGCTAGGCAACTAGCCCAGCCAGATACGCAGTATTTT. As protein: CSARQLAQPDTQYF.